One and the same sample provided the 12 T cell receptor beta chains below, sequenced in a study of beta chain features in type 1 diabetes. Whole-study findings and limits: In every one of the four CD4+ subsets, TCRB CDR3s were moderately but significantly shorter in Type 1 diabetes patients.

The sequenced template was cDNA made from the entire isolated RNA. Libraries were prepared by immunoSEQ multiplex PCR; TCRdb keeps only in-frame clonotypes and omits some of them. The sample has almost 350,000 clones, approximately 10% seen once. Antigen specificity for these receptors is unknown. The sequenced sample consisted of central memory CD4+ T cells from blood. The receptors originated from a man aged 30 to 45 with type 1 diabetes.

V gene TRBV7-9 combines with J gene TRBJ1-6, with D perhaps TRBD1 (5 bases). V lost 5 bases to trimming and J lost 0 bases, with 11 bases between them. CDR1 SEHNR and CDR2 FQNEAQ come from the germline V gene (reference sequence). This CDR3 comprises 16 residues. The CDR3 loop is CASSGDASSYNSPLHF. The CDR3 nucleotides are TGTGCCAGCAGCGGGGACGCCAGCTCCTATAATTCACCCCTCCACTTT.

This clone has just a few counts. The chain employs TRBV9 and TRBJ1-6; D uncertain. The germline V gene encodes CDR1 SGDLS and CDR2 YYNGEE. With 3 bases removed from V and 8 bases from J, the gap between germline ends came to 15 bases. The CDR3 runs to 15 residues. In DNA, the CDR3 is TGTGCCAGCAGCGACACGGGCCATAGTGATTCACCCCTCCACTTT. It codes for CASSDTGHSDSPLHF.

This clone was found a few times. J is TRBJ1-1 and V is TRBV18; D is perhaps TRBD1 (5 bases). The V and J ends lost 3 bases and 5 bases respectively, with 13 bases between them. This CDR3 has 14 residues. Germline V gene data show CDR1 as KGHSH and CDR2 as LQKENI. Written as DNA, the CDR3 is TGTGCCAGCTCACCCCGCGGGGCGGAAACTGAAGCTTTCTTT. It yields the protein CASSPRGAETEAFF.

This clone has at least ten counts. The V gene is TRBV5-8, the J gene TRBJ1-3; D is undetermined. Germline-derived CDR1 and CDR2 are SGHTS and YDEGEE. This CDR3 comprises 12 residues. V was shortened by 6 bases and J by 2 bases, with 6 bases between the two germline ends. CDR3 protein: CASIVPGNTIYF. Written as DNA, the CDR3 is TGTGCCAGCATCGTTCCTGGAAACACCATATATTTT.

The chain carries TRBV6-6 and TRBJ2-5, with TRBD2 matching 8 bases. Germline CDR1 MNHNY, CDR2 SVGAGI (reference sequence). This CDR3 has 15 amino acids. The V segment lost 5 bases and the J segment 5 bases; nucleotides outside the gene matches: 10. CDR3 sequence: CASSLPGGLAETQYF. The CDR3 DNA reads as TGTGCCAGCAGTCTCCCGGGGGGGTTAGCTGAGACCCAGTACTTC.

This clone occurred a few times. The chain combines TRBV19 with TRBJ2-7, with 7 bases aligning to TRBD1. CDR1 LNHDA and CDR2 SQIVND come from the germline V gene (reference sequence). The CDR3 is 15 residues long. The V and J ends lost 7 bases and 0 bases, in that order; junction bases with no gene match: 9. The CDR3 sequence is CASTPGQAASYEQYF. CDR3 DNA sequence: TGTGCCAGTACTCCAGGACAGGCCGCCTCCTACGAGCAGTACTTC.

The chain uses TRBV30 and TRBJ1-5, with D unresolved. The germline V gene has CDR1 GTSNPN and CDR2 SVGIG (reference sequence). V shed 0 bases and J shed 4 bases, with 7 bases lying between them. This CDR3 spans 13 amino acids. This CDR3 reads CAWSVQTNQPQHF. The CDR3 nucleotides read TGTGCCTGGAGTGTACAGACGAATCAGCCCCAGCATTTT. Full variable domain (missing parts from reference TRBV30 and TRBJ1-5): SQTIHQWPATLVQPVGSPLSLECTVEGTSNPNLYWYRQAAGRGLQLLFYSVGIGQISSEVPQNLSASRPQDRQFILSSKKLLLSDSGFYLCAWSVQTNQPQHFGDGTRLSIL.

With respect to this clone: Other DNA sequences in this specimen translate into the identical CDR3. The V gene is TRBV5-1, the J gene TRBJ1-5, with D perhaps TRBD1 (5 bases). The CDR3 has 15 residues. Germline V gene data show CDR1 as SGHRS and CDR2 as YFSETQ. V dropped 0 bases and J dropped 3 bases, with 10 bases sitting between them. The CDR3 is CASSLEGASNQPQHF. CDR3 coding DNA: TGCGCCAGCAGCTTGGAAGGGGCCTCCAATCAGCCCCAGCATTTT.

The chain links TRBV5-4 to TRBJ2-7; TRBD2 matches at 8 bases. Losses at the gene ends were 5 bases for V and 3 bases for J; bases not matched to a gene: 7. CDR1 and CDR2 (germline): SGHNT, YYREEE (reference sequence). The CDR3 has 14 amino acids. The CDR3 region has the DNA TGTGCCAGCAGGCCTCGGGGGGGCGTCTACGAGCAGTACTTC. This encodes CASRPRGGVYEQYF.

This clone was seen a few times. The chain recombines TRBV21-1 with TRBJ2-5. TRBV21-1 represents a pseudogene. This CDR3 has 15 residues. The CDR3, as DNA: TGTGCCAGCAGCAAAAGGCGCAGGGACGGGGAGACCCAGTACTTC. Protein sequence: CASSKRRRDGETQYF.

The gene calls are TRBV28 and TRBJ2-3, with D uncertain. The CDR3 covers 16 residues. The germline CDR1 and CDR2 sequences are MDHEN and SYDVKM. The V gene lost 0 bases and the J gene lost 0 bases, with 10 bases spanning the gap. CDR3 residues: CASSLWTDTSTDTQYF. The CDR3 DNA sequence: TGTGCCAGCAGTTTATGGACCGACACTAGCACAGATACGCAGTATTTT.

This clone has just a few counts. The V and J genes are TRBV20-1 and TRBJ2-7; maybe TRBD1 (5 bases). CDR1 is DFQATT, CDR2 SNEGSKA, per germline (reference sequence). Trimming removed 7 bases at V and 3 bases at J, with 10 bases between. The CDR3 consists of 11 residues. The DNA for the CDR3 is TGCAGTGTTCGACAGAGCTACGAGCAGTACTTC. Its translation: CSVRQSYEQYF.